This TCR beta chain came from a study of Ad26.COV2.S vaccination and SARS-CoV-2 variants. Measured with immunoSEQ multiplex PCR; TCRdb has only the in-frame clones, and not every one. The table records roughly 420,000 clones, roughly 90% of them present only once. Treatment of the sample: over 15 received Ad26.COV2.S at low or high dose, single or two shots; a few received placebo; per-sample allocation not given. It was on day 63 after the first vaccine or placebo injection that samples were taken. Trimming stripped 7 bases from V and 7 bases from J, with 10 bases between. The germline CDR1 and CDR2 sequences are MGHDK and SYGVNS. CDR3 length equals 11 residues.

The TCR sequence derives from a person aged 18-60 years who received the Ad26.COV2.S COVID-19 vaccine or a placebo. This rearrangement joins TRBV25-1 to TRBJ1-1; perhaps TRBD1 as D (6 bases). The material sequenced was peripheral blood, taken in a trial of Ad26.COV2.S vaccine versus placebo. CDR3 nucleotide sequence: TGTGCCAGCAAGACAGGATTTGAAGCTTTCTTT. It specifies CASKTGFEAFF. Together with reference TRBV25-1 and TRBJ1-1, the CDR3 gives the full variable domain: EADIYQTPRYLVIGTGKKITLECSQTMGHDKMYWYQQDPGMELHLIHYSYGVNSTEKGDLSSESTVSRIRTEHFPLTLESARPSHTSQYLCASKTGFEAFFGQGTRLTVV.